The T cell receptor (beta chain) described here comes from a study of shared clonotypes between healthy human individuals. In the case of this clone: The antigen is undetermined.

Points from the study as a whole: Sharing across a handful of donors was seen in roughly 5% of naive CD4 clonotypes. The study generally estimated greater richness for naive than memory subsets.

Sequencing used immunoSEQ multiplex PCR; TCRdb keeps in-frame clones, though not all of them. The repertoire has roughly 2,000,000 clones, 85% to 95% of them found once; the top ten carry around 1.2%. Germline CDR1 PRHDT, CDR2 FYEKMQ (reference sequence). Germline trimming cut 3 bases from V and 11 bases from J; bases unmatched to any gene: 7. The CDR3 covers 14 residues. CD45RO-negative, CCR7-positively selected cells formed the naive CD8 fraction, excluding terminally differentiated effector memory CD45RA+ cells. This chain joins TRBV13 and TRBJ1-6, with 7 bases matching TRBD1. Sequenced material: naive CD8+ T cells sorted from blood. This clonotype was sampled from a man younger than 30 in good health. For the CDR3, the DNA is TGTGCCAGCAGCTTTACAGGGGCGTCGGCACCCCTCCACTTT. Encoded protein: CASSFTGASAPLHF.